This T cell receptor (beta chain) comes out of a study of cytomegalovirus exposure and HLA in healthy donors. Study-level background: The 120 or so validation repertoires, a later analysis reported, used the same platform as the approximately 630 first-cohort repertoires. Study conclusions and caveats: TCR beta chains numbering some 150 were designated cytomegalovirus-associated. Cytomegalovirus status was reportedly diagnosed by the classifier with high specificity and sensitivity.

Points on this clone: Its antigen is currently unknown.

Germline V CDR1 and CDR2: SGHAT, FQDESV (reference sequence). This CDR3 spans 16 amino acids. J lost 0 bases, V lost 5 bases, and 7 bases had no gene match. TCRdb's copy holds only in-frame clones and misses some; the assay was immunoSEQ multiplex PCR. The sample shows about 60,000 clones, 85% to 95% of them seen only once. The validation cohort, a group of under 150 subjects, included the donors and was separate from the roughly 600-subject first cohort. The TCR sequence derives from a young woman in good health and CMV-seronegative. The specimen sequenced was PBMCs. V and J are TRBV11-1 and TRBJ2-4; 7 bases map to TRBD2. The DNA of the CDR3 is TGTGCCAGCAGCCCCTGGCGGGGGAAAGCCAAAAACATTCAGTACTTC. Translated: CASSPWRGKAKNIQYF. The whole variable domain, remainder taken from reference TRBV11-1 and TRBJ2-4, is EAEVAQSPRYKITEKSQAVAFWCDPISGHATLYWYRQILGQGPELLVQFQDESVVDDSQLPKDRFSAERLKGVDSTLKIQPAELGDSAMYLCASSPWRGKAKNIQYFGAGTRLSVL.